This is a list of T cell receptor beta chains from one sample in a study of blood T cell repertoires in COVID-19. Clones were sequenced by immunoSEQ multiplex PCR, and TCRdb holds only the in-frame ones, with some missing. The table has roughly 300,000 clones, about 90% seen once; the top ten hold roughly 0.94%. The sequenced material came from PBMCs or T cells enriched from blood (not recorded which). These receptors originate from a woman aged 25 to 45 who had recovered from COVID-19. CDR3s include the opening cysteine and the closing phenylalanine or tryptophan. Each record gives: J gene, V gene, D gene, clone size, CDR3 protein, CDR3 DNA. D genes are given only for firm matches. Only part of the rows carry a size: once, few, many, or a class if the clone is expanded.

J gene: TRBJ1-3
V gene: TRBV7-8
D gene: TRBD1
clone size: .
CDR3 protein: CASSTRDRGPFSGNTIYF
CDR3 DNA: TGTGCCAGCAGCACCCGGGACAGGGGCCCCTTCTCTGGAAACACCATATATTTT

J gene: TRBJ1-6
V gene: TRBV27
D gene: TRBD1
clone size: .
CDR3 protein: CASSSWTGANSPLHF
CDR3 DNA: TGTGCCAGCAGTTCTTGGACAGGGGCTAATTCACCCCTCCACTTT

J gene: TRBJ1-2
V gene: TRBV6-5
D gene: .
clone size: .
CDR3 protein: CASKEVPSNYGYTF
CDR3 DNA: TGTGCCAGCAAAGAAGTTCCCAGTAACTATGGCTACACCTTC

J gene: TRBJ2-5
V gene: TRBV3-1/TRBV3-2
D gene: .
clone size: .
CDR3 protein: CASSQVLPRDQETQYF
CDR3 DNA: TGTGCCAGCAGCCAAGTCCTCCCCCGGGACCAAGAGACCCAGTACTTC

J gene: TRBJ1-5
V gene: TRBV9
D gene: TRBD1
clone size: .
CDR3 protein: CASSEGTGGVDQPQHF
CDR3 DNA: TGTGCCAGCAGCGAGGGGACAGGGGGCGTGGATCAGCCCCAGCATTTT

J gene: TRBJ2-1
V gene: TRBV7-2
D gene: TRBD2
clone size: .
CDR3 protein: CASSLLGGRYNEQFF
CDR3 DNA: TGTGCCAGCAGCTTACTGGGGGGGAGGTACAATGAGCAGTTCTTC

J gene: TRBJ1-2
V gene: TRBV7-2
D gene: TRBD1
clone size: few
CDR3 protein: CASSLSRQGVQGYTF
CDR3 DNA: TGTGCCAGCAGCTTAAGCCGACAGGGGGTTCAGGGCTACACCTTC

J gene: TRBJ2-7
V gene: TRBV6-2/TRBV6-3
D gene: TRBD1
clone size: .
CDR3 protein: CASSYNRRRGSYEQYF
CDR3 DNA: TGTGCCAGCAGTTATAATCGGCGCAGGGGGAGTTACGAGCAGTACTTC

J gene: TRBJ2-6
V gene: TRBV3-1/TRBV3-2
D gene: .
clone size: .
CDR3 protein: CASSQVPGGLPGANVLTF
CDR3 DNA: TGTGCCAGCAGCCAAGTACCAGGAGGACTCCCTGGGGCCAACGTCCTGACTTTC

J gene: TRBJ2-1
V gene: TRBV4-1
D gene: TRBD2
clone size: .
CDR3 protein: CASSQGLGGGTYNEQFF
CDR3 DNA: TGCGCCAGCAGCCAAGGGTTAGGCGGGGGGACCTACAATGAGCAGTTCTTC

J gene: TRBJ2-2
V gene: TRBV2
D gene: TRBD1
clone size: .
CDR3 protein: CASSASGTARGTGELFF
CDR3 DNA: TGTGCCAGCAGTGCCTCCGGGACAGCTAGAGGGACCGGGGAGCTGTTTTTT

J gene: TRBJ2-5
V gene: TRBV27
D gene: TRBD1
clone size: .
CDR3 protein: CASSSRGPGDETQYF
CDR3 DNA: TGTGCCAGCAGTTCCAGGGGGCCCGGAGATGAGACCCAGTACTTC

J gene: TRBJ2-1
V gene: TRBV19
D gene: TRBD1
clone size: few
CDR3 protein: CASSPAGGGYNEQFF
CDR3 DNA: TGTGCCAGTAGCCCGGCAGGGGGCGGCTACAATGAGCAGTTCTTC